Here is one TCR beta chain with its context. This clonotype was observed at least ten times. Its antigen remains unidentified. No base quality values were provided; no much bigger clone lies one nucleotide off. For unsorted PBMC libraries, 2 million PBMCs were used after storage in RNAlater at -80 degrees C until RNA extraction. Multiple sclerosis patients were enrolled in a US clinical protocol under which disease progression was evaluated by magnetic resonance imaging. Peripheral blood underwent Ficoll-Hypaque density gradient centrifugation to isolate PBMCs, which were then cryopreserved in liquid nitrogen. cDNA synthesis used template-switch 5'RACE with a primer carrying a 10-nucleotide random unique molecular identifier tagging each TCR transcript. Each sequencing run produced over 160 million TCR-beta sequences covering 15-18 subjects. Total RNA was extracted with the RNeasy kit. Using the KAPA Real-time Library Amplification kit, TCR-beta VDJ regions were amplified with primers for the TCR constant region and the 5'RACE anchor. A first PCR added sample indexes and Illumina adaptors, after which a second PCR increased the library yield. After Ampure bead purification, the TCR product of roughly 650 bp was size-selected on a 2% E-gel SizeSelection system. Library quality was checked on a Bioanalyzer, concentration was measured with Qubit, and libraries were quantified with the Kapa Library Quantification kit before pooling. Libraries were sequenced paired-end 2 x 150 bp on an Illumina HiSeq 2500. To increase sequence diversity, about 25-30% phiX was spiked into each library pool. On the study's bioinformatics: Quality-filtered reads were processed with the UMI-based MiGEC pipeline, which removed over 75% of raw TCR sequences during error correction. VDJ genes were aligned to IMGT germline references, and clonotypes were defined by unique CDR3 amino acid sequence plus V-J genes. Clonal expansion, Shannon diversity and CDR3 relatedness (CalcPairwiseDistances, ClusterSamples) were evaluated with VDJtools, and phylogenetic trees were built with CLCbio workbench. A clone was classed as expanded if it had 8 or more unique UMIs, a cutoff based on coefficient-of-variation modelling across technical triplicates. In TCRdb, the public reads were trimmed at Q25 with fastp and aligned with MiXCR, with productive beta chains retained. Rows are combined by CDR3 protein, so each entry shows the most common genes and DNA. The V and J calls, along with clone size, are taken from TCRdb and not from the paper's own processing. The sample table lists around 64,000 distinct CDR3 sequences, roughly 3% of them with a count of one. The ten top clones hold about 5.5% of the sample.

This sample was taken from a study of neurological immune-mediated disorders (dated by TCRdb to about 2019). Regarding the study in general: Of the approximately 34 multiple sclerosis patients, around 30 had relapsing-remitting MS and 3 had secondary progressive MS. Using UMI-based sequencing, the study compared peripheral blood TCR-beta repertoires from patients with HTLV-I-associated myelopathy (HAM/TSP), patients with multiple sclerosis, and healthy controls. Alongside PBMC samples, the set of some 100 TCR-beta libraries contained longitudinal samples, technical triplicates, and paired CD4+ and CD8+ T-cell subsets that had been sorted. The cohort comprised about 71 subjects: about 14 HAM/TSP patients, approximately 34 multiple sclerosis patients and 20 or so healthy controls.

Overall results and qualifications from the work: TCR clonal expansion was highest in HAM/TSP patients and lowest in MS patients, with MS patients falling below even healthy controls. Expanded clones from different subjects shared no identical CDR3 amino acid sequences, which suggests that TCR-beta repertoires were private in all groups. The MS cluster was not associated with any clinical or MRI features, and the authors stated that larger cohorts are needed. In a phylogenetic analysis, the repertoires of 18 out of 34 MS patients fell into a single cluster of related CDR3 sequences, pointing to a possible signature at the repertoire level.

The receptor's source is a woman aged 45 to 65 with multiple sclerosis. The sequencing input was PBMCs.

The DNA sequence is as follows: TGTGCCAGCAGCCAAGTTTCGCCGGGGGAAAAACTGTTTTTT. Translated, it reads CASSQVSPGEKLFF. The sequence links TRBV3-1 to TRBJ1-4; no D gene can be assigned with confidence. Trimming takes 1 base from V and 8 bases from J, and the germline ends sit 11 bases apart. The CDR1 and CDR2 encoded by the germline V gene (reference sequence) are LGHDT and YNNKEL. From the cysteine up to the phenylalanine, the CDR3 has a length of 14 residues. Just the 42-base CDR3 DNA is kept, in frame starting at base 1.